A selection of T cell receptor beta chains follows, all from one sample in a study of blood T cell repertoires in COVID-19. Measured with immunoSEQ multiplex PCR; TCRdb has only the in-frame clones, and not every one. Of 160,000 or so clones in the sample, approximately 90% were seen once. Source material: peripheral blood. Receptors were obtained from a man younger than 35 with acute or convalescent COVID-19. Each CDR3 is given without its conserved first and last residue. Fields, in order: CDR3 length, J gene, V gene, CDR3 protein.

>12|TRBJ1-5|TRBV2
ASSTGWDNQPQH
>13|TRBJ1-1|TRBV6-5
ASSFESDRGSEAF
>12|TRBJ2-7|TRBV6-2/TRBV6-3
ASSTPGTAYEQY
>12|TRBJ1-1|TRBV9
ASSPRTGNTEAF
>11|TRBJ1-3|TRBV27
ASSRAGGDTIY
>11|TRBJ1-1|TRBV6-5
ASSYTGGSEAF
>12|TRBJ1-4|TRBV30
AATGAATNEKLF
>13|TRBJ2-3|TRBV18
ASSPPGGSTDTQY
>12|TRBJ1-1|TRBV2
ASSGPQGGTEAF
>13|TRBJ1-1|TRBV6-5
ASSRGGGALHEAF
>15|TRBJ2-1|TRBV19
ASTESRTGYNHDEQF
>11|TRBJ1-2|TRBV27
ASSPTGGYGYT
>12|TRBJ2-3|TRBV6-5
ASGTLRSTDTQY
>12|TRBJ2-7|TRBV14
ASSQVAGAYEQY
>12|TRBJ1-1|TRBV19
ASTRTGMNTEAF
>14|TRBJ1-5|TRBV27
ASSLRGSASNQPQH
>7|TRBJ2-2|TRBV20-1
NPPGGLF
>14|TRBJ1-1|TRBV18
ASSPDRAGMNTEAF
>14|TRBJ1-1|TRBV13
ASSSRGGRLNTEAF
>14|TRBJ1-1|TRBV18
ASSPSSSQAGPEAF